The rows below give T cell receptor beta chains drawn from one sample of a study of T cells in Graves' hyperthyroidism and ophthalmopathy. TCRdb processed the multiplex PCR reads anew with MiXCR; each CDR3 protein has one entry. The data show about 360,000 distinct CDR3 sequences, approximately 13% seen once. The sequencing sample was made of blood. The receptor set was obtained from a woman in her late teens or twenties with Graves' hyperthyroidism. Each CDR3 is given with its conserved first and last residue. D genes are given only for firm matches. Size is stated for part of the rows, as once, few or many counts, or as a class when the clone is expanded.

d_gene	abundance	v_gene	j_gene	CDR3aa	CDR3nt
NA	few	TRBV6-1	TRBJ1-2	CASSEAVSGTNYGYTF	TGTGCCAGCAGTGAAGCGGTGTCAGGGACTAACTATGGCTACACCTTC
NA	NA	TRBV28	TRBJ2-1	CASSLPLWLSSYNEQFF	TGTGCCAGCAGTTTACCTCTTTGGCTAAGCTCCTACAATGAGCAGTTCTTC
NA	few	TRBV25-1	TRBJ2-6	CASSDESVPRGSGANVLTF	TGTGCCAGCAGTGATGAGTCTGTACCTAGGGGCTCTGGGGCCAACGTCCTGACTTTC
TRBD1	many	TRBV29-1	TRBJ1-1	CSVEYQGARRTEAFF	TGCAGCGTTGAATACCAGGGGGCTCGGCGCACTGAAGCTTTCTTT
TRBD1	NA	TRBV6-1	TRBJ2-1	CASKPPGQGIREQFF	TGTGCCAGCAAACCTCCGGGACAGGGTATTAGGGAGCAGTTCTTC
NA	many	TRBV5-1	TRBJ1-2	CASSLTGRDRGYTF	TGCGCCAGCAGCTTGACGGGCAGGGATAGGGGCTACACCTTC
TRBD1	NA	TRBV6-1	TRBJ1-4	CASSEQGGTNERLFF	TGTGCCAGCAGTGAACAGGGGGGAACTAATGAAAGACTGTTTTTT
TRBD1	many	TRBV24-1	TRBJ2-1	CATSESNPGQGRDEQFF	TGTGCCACCAGTGAATCCAACCCGGGACAGGGGCGCGATGAGCAGTTCTTC
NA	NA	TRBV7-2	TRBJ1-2	CASSSYLETAYGYTF	TGTGCCAGCAGCTCATATCTGGAGACAGCCTATGGCTACACCTTC
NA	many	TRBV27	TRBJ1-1	CASSLLGTRGGNTEAFF	TGTGCCAGCAGTTTACTAGGAACCAGGGGCGGGAACACTGAAGCTTTCTTT
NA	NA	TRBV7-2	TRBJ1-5	CASSLVQRSNQPQHF	TGTGCCAGCAGCTTAGTACAGAGGAGCAATCAGCCCCAGCATTTT
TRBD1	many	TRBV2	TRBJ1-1	CASQTGEAEAFF	TGTGCCAGCCAAACAGGGGAGGCTGAAGCTTTCTTT
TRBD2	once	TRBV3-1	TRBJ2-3	CASSQDGGGDTQYF	TGTGCCAGCAGCCAAGATGGCGGGGGAGATACGCAGTATTTT
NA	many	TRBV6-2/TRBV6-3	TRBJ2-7	CASRDMRREQYF	TGTGCCAGCCGCGACATGCGGCGGGAGCAGTACTTC
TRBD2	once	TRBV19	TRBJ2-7	CASSRGQASGSYEQYF	TGTGCCAGTAGTAGGGGTCAGGCTAGCGGCTCCTACGAGCAGTACTTC
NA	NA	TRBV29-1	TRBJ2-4	CSAGDPPVVGLAENIQYF	TGCAGCGCTGGGGATCCCCCGGTGGTCGGGCTAGCAGAAAACATTCAGTACTTC
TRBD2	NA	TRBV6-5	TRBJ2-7	CASSYGRGTEQYF	TGTGCCAGCAGTTACGGGAGGGGAACCGAGCAGTACTTC
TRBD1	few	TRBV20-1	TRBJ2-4	CSASMQGANIQYF	TGCAGTGCTAGTATGCAGGGGGCGAACATTCAGTACTTC
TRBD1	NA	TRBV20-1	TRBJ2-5	CSARDRDSQETQYF	TGCAGTGCTAGGGACCGGGACAGCCAAGAGACCCAGTACTTC
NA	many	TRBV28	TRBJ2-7	CASSRGTPPYEQYF	TGTGCCAGCAGTCGAGGGACACCGCCTTACGAGCAGTACTTC
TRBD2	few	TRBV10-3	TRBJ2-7	CAISDGGAGGPSEQYF	TGTGCCATCAGCGACGGGGGGGCGGGAGGGCCCTCCGAGCAGTACTTC
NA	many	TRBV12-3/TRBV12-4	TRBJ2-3	CASSLNTDTQYF	TGTGCCAGCAGTTTAAACACAGATACGCAGTATTTT
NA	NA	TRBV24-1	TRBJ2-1	CATSDLSGLNEQFF	TGTGCCACCAGTGATTTGTCAGGGTTAAATGAGCAGTTCTTC
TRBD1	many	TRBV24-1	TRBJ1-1	CATSDSRQGASEAFF	TGTGCCACCAGTGATTCTCGACAGGGGGCTAGCGAAGCTTTCTTT
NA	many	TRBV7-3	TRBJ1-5	CAKPRLRVNSNQPQHF	TGTGCCAAACCCCGCCTCAGGGTTAATAGCAATCAGCCCCAGCATTTT
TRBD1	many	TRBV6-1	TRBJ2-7	CASRSGQGRSYEQYF	TGTGCCAGCAGGTCGGGACAGGGGAGGTCGTACGAGCAGTACTTC
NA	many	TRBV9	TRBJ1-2	CASSVVPPIGYTF	TGTGCCAGCAGCGTAGTACCCCCTATCGGCTACACCTTC
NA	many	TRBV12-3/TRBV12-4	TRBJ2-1	CASSLGHFTNNEQFF	TGTGCCAGCAGTTTGGGACACTTCACTAACAATGAGCAGTTCTTC
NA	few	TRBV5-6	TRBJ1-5	CASSLHLVQPQHF	TGTGCCAGCAGCTTACATCTAGTGCAGCCCCAGCATTTT
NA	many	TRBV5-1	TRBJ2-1	CASSLAGGGVRDEQFF	TGCGCCAGCAGCTTGGCCGGCGGCGGGGTTCGGGATGAGCAGTTCTTC
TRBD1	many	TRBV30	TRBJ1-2	CACGTTGLGYGYTF	TGTGCCTGTGGAACGACAGGGCTAGGGTATGGCTACACCTTC
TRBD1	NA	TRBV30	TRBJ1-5	CAWGGQGNQPQHF	TGTGCCTGGGGGGGACAGGGCAATCAGCCCCAGCATTTT
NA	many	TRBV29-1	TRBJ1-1	CSGALTGTEAFF	TGCAGCGGGGCCCTAACTGGCACTGAAGCTTTCTTT
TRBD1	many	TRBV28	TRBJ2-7	CASTSTGFYEQYF	TGTGCCAGCACTTCGACAGGGTTCTACGAGCAGTACTTC
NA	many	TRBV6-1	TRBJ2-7	CASKKGYQDYEQYF	TGTGCCAGCAAAAAGGGCTACCAAGACTACGAGCAGTACTTC
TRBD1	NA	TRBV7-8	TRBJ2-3	CAGSPHLQGSGDTQYF	TGTGCCGGCAGCCCTCACTTACAGGGGTCCGGGGATACGCAGTATTTT
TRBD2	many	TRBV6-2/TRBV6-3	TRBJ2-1	CASTAGKGLPTVGSYNEQFF	TGTGCCAGCACCGCTGGAAAGGGACTACCCACCGTCGGTTCCTACAATGAGCAGTTCTTC
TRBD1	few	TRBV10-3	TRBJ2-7	CAISESDRDFGEQYF	TGTGCCATCAGTGAGTCAGACAGGGATTTTGGCGAGCAGTACTTC
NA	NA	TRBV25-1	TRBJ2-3	CASSGEPGGADTQYF	TGTGCCAGCAGTGGCGAACCGGGGGGCGCGGATACGCAGTATTTT
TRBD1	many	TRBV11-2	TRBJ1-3	CASSLVGGPSGNTIYF	TGTGCCAGCAGCTTAGTAGGGGGCCCCTCTGGAAACACCATATATTTT
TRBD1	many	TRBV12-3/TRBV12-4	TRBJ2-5	CASSQLTGQETQYF	TGTGCCAGCAGTCAGCTGACAGGGCAAGAGACCCAGTACTTC
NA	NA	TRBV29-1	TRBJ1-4	CSVADGPINEKLFF	TGCAGCGTTGCGGACGGTCCAATTAATGAAAAACTGTTTTTT
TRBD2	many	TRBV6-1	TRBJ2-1	CASSESGGASNEQFF	TGTGCCAGCAGTGAAAGCGGGGGGGCGTCAAATGAGCAGTTCTTC
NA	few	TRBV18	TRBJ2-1	CASSPVREDEQFF	TGTGCCAGCTCACCCGTCCGAGAGGATGAGCAGTTCTTC
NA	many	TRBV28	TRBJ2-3	CASNLASVADTQYF	TGTGCCAGCAACCTGGCTAGCGTAGCAGATACGCAGTATTTT
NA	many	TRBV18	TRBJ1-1	CASSPVQGNTEAFF	TGTGCCAGCTCACCAGTCCAGGGGAACACTGAAGCTTTCTTT
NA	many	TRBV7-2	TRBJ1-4	CASNTRSGATNEKLFF	TGTGCCAGCAACACTCGATCGGGGGCAACTAATGAAAAACTGTTTTTT
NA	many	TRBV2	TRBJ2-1	CASTNRPDNEQFF	TGTGCCAGCACTAACCGGCCTGACAATGAGCAGTTCTTC
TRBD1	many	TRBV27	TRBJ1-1	CASRRTGPQNTEAFF	TGTGCCAGCAGGAGGACAGGCCCGCAGAACACTGAAGCTTTCTTT
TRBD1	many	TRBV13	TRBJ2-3	CASGITGTASSTDTQYF	TGTGCCAGCGGCATAACCGGGACAGCCTCTAGCACAGATACGCAGTATTTT
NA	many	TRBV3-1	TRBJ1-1	CASSQGRSFHHMNTEAFF	TGTGCCAGCAGCCAAGGCAGATCTTTCCATCACATGAACACTGAAGCTTTCTTT
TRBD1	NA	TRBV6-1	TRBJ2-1	CASRDPGTGGNNEQFF	TGTGCCAGCAGGGACCCCGGGACAGGGGGGAACAATGAGCAGTTCTTC
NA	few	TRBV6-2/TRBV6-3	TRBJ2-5	CASTAGARKETQYF	TGTGCCAGCACGGCGGGGGCTAGAAAAGAGACCCAGTACTTC
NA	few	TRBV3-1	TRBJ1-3	CASSQAGFSGNTIYF	TGTGCCAGCAGCCAAGCCGGGTTCTCTGGAAACACCATATATTTT
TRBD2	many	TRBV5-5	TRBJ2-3	CASSGIPSGGSTDTQYF	TGTGCCAGCAGCGGGATCCCGAGCGGGGGCAGCACAGATACGCAGTATTTT
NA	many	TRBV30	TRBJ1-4	CAWNRTPRGEKLFF	TGTGCCTGGAACAGGACACCTCGAGGTGAAAAACTGTTTTTT
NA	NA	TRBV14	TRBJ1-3	CASSPLRGSSGNTIYF	TGTGCCAGCAGCCCGTTGCGGGGGAGCTCTGGAAACACCATATATTTT